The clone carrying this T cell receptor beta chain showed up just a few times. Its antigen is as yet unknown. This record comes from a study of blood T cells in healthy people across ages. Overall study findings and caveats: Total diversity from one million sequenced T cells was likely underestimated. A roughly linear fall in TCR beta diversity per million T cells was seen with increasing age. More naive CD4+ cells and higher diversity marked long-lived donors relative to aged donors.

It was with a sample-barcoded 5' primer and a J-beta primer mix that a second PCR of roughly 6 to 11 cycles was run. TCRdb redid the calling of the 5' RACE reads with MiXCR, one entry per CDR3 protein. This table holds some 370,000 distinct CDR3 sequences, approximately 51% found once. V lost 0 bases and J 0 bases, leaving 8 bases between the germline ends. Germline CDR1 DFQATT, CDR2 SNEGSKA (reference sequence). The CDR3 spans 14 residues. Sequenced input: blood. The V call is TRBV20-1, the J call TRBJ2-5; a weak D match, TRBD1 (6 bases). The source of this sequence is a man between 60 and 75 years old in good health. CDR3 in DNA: TGCAGTGCTAGAGATGGACAGTACCAAGAGACCCAGTACTTC. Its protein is CSARDGQYQETQYF.